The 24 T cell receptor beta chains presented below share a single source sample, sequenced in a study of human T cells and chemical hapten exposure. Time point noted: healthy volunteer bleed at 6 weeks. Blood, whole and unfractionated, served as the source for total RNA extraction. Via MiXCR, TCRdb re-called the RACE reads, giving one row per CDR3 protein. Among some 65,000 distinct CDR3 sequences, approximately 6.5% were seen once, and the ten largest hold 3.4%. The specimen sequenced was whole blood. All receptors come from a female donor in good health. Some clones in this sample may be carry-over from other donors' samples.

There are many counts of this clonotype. The DNA for the CDR3 is TGCAGTGCCTGGACAGGGGGCAATGAAGCTTTCTTT. Protein product: CSAWTGGNEAFF. The chain employs TRBV20-1 and TRBJ1-1; the match to TRBD1 covers 11 bases. V dropped 6 bases and J dropped 7; count of bases not matched to a gene: 4. From germline, CDR1 is DFQATT and CDR2 SNEGSKA (reference sequence). This CDR3 has 12 amino acids.

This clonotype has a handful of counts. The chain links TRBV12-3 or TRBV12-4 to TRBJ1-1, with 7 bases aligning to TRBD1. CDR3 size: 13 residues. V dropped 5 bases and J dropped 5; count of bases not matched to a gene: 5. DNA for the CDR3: TGTGCCAGCAGTACCACAGGGGAAACTGAAGCTTTCTTT. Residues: CASSTTGETEAFF.

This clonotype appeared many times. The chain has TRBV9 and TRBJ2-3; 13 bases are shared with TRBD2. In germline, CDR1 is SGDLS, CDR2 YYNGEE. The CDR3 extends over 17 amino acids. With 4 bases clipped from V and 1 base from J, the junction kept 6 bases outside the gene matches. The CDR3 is CASSPSGTSGGTDTQYF. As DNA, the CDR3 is TGTGCCAGCAGCCCTAGTGGGACTAGCGGGGGCACAGATACGCAGTATTTT.

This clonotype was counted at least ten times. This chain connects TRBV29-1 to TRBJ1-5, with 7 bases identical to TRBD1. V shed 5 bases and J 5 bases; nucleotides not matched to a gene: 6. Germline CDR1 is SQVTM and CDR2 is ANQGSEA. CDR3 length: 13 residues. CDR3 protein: CSVRTGGDQPQHF. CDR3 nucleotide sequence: TGCAGCGTTCGGACAGGTGGGGATCAGCCCCAGCATTTT.

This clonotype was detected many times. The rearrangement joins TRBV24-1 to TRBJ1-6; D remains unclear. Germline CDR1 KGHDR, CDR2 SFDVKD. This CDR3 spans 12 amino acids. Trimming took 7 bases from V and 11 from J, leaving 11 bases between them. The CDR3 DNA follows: TGTGCCACCAGCGCGACGGGGACACCCCTCCACTTT. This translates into CATSATGTPLHF.

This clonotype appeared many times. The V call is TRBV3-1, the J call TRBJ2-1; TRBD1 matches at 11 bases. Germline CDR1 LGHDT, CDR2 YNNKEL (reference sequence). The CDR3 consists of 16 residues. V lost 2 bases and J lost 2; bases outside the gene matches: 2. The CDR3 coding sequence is TGTGCCAGCAGCCAAAGGGACAGGGGGGCCTACAATGAGCAGTTCTTC. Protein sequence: CASSQRDRGAYNEQFF.

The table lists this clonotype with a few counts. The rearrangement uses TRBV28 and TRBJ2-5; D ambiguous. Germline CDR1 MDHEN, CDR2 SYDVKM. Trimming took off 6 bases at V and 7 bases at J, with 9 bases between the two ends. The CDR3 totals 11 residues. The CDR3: CASSLRGTQYF. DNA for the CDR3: TGTGCCAGCAGCCTACGCGGGACCCAGTACTTC.

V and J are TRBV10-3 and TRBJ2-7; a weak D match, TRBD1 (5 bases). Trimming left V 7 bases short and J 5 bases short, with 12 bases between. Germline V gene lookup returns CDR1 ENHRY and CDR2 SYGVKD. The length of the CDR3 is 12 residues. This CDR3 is CAITDSVDEQYF. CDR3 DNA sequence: TGTGCCATCACCGACAGTGTCGACGAGCAGTACTTC.

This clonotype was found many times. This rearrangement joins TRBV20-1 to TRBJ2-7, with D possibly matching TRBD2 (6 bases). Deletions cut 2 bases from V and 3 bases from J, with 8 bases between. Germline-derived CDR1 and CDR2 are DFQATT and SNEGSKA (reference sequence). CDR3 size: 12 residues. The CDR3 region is CSARQGLYEQYF. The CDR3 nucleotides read TGCAGTGCTAGACAGGGACTCTACGAGCAGTACTTC.

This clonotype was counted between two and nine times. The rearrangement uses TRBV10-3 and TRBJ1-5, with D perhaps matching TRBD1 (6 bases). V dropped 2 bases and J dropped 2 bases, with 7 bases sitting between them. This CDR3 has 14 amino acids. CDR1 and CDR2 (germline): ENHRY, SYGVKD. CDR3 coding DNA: TGTGCCATCAGTGAGGAGGGGGGCAATCAGCCCCAGCATTTT. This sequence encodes CAISEEGGNQPQHF.

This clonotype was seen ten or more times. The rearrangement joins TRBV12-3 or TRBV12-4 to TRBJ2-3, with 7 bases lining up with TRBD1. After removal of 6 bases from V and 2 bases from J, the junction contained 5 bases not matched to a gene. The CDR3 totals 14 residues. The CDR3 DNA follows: TGTGCCAGCAGGGACAGGACACCCACAGATACGCAGTATTTT. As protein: CASRDRTPTDTQYF.

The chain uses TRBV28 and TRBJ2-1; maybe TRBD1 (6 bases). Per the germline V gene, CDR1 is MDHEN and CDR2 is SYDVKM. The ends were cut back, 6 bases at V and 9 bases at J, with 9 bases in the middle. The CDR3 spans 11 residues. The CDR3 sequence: CASRGAGEQFF. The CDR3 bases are TGTGCCAGCAGGGGGGCCGGTGAGCAGTTCTTC.

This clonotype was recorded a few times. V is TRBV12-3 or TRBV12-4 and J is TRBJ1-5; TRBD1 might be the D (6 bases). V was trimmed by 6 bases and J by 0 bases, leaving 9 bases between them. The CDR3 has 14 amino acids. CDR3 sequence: CASSQGNSNQPQHF. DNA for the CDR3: TGTGCCAGCAGCCAGGGGAATAGCAATCAGCCCCAGCATTTT.

The CDR3 DNA is TGTGCCAGCAGTTTAGGGGCCAGCGGCACTGAAGCTTTCTTT. Its protein is CASSLGASGTEAFF. V usage is TRBV12-3 or TRBV12-4 and J usage is TRBJ1-1; no clear D. Trimming shortened V by 1 base and J by 4 bases, and 10 bases separated the two germline ends. The CDR3 is 14 amino acids.

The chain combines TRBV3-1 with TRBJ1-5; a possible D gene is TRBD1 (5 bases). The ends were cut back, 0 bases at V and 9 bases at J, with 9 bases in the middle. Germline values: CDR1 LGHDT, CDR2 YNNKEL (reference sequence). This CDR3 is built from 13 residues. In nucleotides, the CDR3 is TGTGCCAGCAGCCAAGATCTGGGGGGGCCCCAGCATTTT. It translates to CASSQDLGGPQHF.

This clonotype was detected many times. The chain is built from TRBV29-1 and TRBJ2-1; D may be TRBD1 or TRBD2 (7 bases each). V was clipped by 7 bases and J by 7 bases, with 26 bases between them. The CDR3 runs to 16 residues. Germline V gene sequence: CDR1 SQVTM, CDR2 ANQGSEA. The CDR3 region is CSAGGWGVQGGNEQFF. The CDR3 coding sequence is TGCAGCGCCGGAGGATGGGGAGTCCAGGGGGGGAATGAGCAGTTCTTC.

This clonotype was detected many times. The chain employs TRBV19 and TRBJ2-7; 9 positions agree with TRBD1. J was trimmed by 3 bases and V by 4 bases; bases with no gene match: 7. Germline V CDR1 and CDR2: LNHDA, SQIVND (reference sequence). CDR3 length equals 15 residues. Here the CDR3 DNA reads TGTGCCAGTAGTACCAAGACAGGGGGAAGCTACGAGCAGTACTTC. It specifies CASSTKTGGSYEQYF.

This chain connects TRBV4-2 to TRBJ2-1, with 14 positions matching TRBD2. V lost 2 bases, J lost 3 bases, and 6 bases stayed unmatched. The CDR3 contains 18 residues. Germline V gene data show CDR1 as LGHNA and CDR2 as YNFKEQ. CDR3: CASSQPGLAGENYNEQFF. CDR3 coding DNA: TGTGCCAGCAGCCAACCGGGACTAGCGGGAGAGAACTACAATGAGCAGTTCTTC.

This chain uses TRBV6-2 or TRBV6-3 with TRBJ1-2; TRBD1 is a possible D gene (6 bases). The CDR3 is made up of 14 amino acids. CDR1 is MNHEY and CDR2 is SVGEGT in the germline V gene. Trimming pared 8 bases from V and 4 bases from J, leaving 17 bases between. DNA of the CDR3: TGTGCCAGCCGCCGAACAGGGAATCCCTATGGCTACACCTTC. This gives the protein CASRRTGNPYGYTF.

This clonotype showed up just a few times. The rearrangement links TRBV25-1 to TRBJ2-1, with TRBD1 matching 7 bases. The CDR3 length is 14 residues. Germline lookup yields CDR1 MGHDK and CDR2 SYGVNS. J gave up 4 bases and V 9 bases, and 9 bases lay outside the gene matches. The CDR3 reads CARKNGTDYNEQFF. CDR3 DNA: TGTGCCAGGAAGAACGGGACAGATTACAATGAGCAGTTCTTC.

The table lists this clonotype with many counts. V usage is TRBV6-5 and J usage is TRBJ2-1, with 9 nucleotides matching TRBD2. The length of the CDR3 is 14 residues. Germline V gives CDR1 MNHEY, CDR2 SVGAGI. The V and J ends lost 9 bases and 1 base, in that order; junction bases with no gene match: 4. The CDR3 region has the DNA TGTGCCAGTACGGCGGGAGGGTCCTACAATGAGCAGTTCTTC. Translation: CASTAGGSYNEQFF.

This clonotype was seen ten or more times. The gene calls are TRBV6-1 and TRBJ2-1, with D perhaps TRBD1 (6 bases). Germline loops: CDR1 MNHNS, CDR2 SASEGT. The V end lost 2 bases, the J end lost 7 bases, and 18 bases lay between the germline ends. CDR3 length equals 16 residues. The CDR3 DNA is TGTGCCAGCAGTGAAATACAGGGTATAATTTTGAATGAGCAGTTCTTC. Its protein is CASSEIQGIILNEQFF.

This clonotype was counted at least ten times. CDR3 coding DNA: TGCGCCAGCAGCGGGGGACTAGTTAAAAAGTCAGATACGCAGTATTTT. It specifies CASSGGLVKKSDTQYF. The rearrangement links TRBV5-1 to TRBJ2-3, with 8 positions matching TRBD2. The J segment lost 4 bases and the V segment lost 4 bases, leaving 11 bases of the junction unmatched. Germline CDR1 reads SGHRS; CDR2 reads YFSETQ. The CDR3 spans 16 residues.

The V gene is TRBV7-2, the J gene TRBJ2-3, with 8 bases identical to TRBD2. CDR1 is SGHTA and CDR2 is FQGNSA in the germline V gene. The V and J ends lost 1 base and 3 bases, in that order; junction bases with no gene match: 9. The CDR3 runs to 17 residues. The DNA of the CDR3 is TGTGCCAGCAGCTTAGGTCCAGCGGGAGTGGGTACAGATACGCAGTATTTT. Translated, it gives CASSLGPAGVGTDTQYF.